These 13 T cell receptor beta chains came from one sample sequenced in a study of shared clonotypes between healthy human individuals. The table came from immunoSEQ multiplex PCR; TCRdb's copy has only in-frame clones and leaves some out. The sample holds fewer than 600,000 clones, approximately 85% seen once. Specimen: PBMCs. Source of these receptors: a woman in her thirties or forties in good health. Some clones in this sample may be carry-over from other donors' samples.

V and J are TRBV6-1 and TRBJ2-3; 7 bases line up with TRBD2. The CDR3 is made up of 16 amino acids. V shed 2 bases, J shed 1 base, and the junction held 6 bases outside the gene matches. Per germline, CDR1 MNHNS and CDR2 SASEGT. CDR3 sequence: CASSETAGRRTDTQYF. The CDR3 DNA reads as TGTGCCAGCAGTGAAACAGCGGGGAGGCGCACAGATACGCAGTATTTT.

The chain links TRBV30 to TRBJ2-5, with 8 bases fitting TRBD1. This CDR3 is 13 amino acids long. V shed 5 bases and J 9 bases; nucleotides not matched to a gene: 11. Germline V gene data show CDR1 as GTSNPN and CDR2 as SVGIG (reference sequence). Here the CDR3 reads CAWATGGPAAQYF. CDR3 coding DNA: TGTGCCTGGGCCACAGGGGGTCCAGCGGCCCAGTACTTC.

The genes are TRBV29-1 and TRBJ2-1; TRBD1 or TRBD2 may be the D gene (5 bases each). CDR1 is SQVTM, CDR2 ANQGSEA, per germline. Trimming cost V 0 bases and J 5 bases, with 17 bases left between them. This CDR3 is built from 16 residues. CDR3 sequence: CSVEDQSGRVDNEQFF. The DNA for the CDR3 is TGCAGCGTTGAAGATCAGTCGGGGCGGGTTGACAATGAGCAGTTCTTC.

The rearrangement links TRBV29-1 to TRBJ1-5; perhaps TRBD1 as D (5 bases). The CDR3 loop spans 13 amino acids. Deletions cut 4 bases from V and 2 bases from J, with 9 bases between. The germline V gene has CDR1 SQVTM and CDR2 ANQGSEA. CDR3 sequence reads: CSVGGGRNQPQHF. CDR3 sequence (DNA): TGCAGCGTTGGGGGGGGACGCAATCAGCCCCAGCATTTT.

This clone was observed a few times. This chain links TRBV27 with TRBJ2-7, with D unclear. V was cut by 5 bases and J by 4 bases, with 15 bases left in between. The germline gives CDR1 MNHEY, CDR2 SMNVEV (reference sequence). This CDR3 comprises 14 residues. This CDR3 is CASSLDGWLYEQYF. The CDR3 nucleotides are TGTGCCAGCAGTCTGGACGGGTGGTTATACGAGCAGTACTTC.

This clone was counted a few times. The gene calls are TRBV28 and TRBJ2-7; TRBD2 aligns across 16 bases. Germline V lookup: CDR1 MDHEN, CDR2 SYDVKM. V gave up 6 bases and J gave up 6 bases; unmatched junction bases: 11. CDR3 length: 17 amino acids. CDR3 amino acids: CASRPAGTSGRAREQYF. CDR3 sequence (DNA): TGTGCCAGCAGGCCTGCTGGGACTAGCGGGAGGGCCCGCGAGCAGTACTTC.

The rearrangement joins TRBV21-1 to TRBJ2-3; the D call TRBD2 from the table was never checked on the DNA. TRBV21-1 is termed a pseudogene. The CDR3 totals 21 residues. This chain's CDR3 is CASSKVALLTSGRAFRDTQYF. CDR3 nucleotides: TGTGCCAGCAGCAAAGTAGCTCTTTTGACTAGCGGGAGGGCCTTTAGAGATACGCAGTATTTT.

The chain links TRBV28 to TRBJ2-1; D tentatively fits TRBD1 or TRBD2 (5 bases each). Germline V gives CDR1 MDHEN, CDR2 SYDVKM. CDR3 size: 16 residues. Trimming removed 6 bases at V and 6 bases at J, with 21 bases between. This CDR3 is CASRPSHSRGPNEQFF. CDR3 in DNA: TGTGCCAGCAGACCCTCCCACTCTAGGGGACCCAATGAGCAGTTCTTC.

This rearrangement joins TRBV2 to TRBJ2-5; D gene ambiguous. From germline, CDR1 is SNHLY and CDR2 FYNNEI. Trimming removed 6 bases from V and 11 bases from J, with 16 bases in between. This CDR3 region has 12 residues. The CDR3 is CASSYSPYEQYF. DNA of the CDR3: TGTGCCAGCAGCTATAGCCCCTACGAACAGTACTTC.

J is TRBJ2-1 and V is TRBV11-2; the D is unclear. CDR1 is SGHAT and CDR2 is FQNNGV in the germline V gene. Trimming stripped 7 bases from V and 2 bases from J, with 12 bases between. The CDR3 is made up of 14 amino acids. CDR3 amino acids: CASTFLETYNEQFF. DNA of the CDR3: TGTGCCAGCACCTTCCTAGAGACCTACAATGAGCAGTTCTTC.

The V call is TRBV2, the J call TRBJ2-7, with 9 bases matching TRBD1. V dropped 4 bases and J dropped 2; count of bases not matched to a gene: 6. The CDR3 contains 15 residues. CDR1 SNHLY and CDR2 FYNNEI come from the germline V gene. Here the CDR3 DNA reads TGTGCCAGCAGTGGGGGACAGGGTATGGCCTACGAGCAGTACTTC. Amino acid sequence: CASSGGQGMAYEQYF. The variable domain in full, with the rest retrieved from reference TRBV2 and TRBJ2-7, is EPEVTQTPSHQVTQMGQEVILRCVPISNHLYFYWYRQILGQKVEFLVSFYNNEISEKSEIFDDQFSVERPDGSNFTLKIRSTKLEDSAMYFCASSGGQGMAYEQYFGPGTRLTVT.

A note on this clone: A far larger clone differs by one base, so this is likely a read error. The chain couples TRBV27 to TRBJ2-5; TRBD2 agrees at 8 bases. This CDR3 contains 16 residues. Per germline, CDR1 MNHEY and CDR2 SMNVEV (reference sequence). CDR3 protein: CASSKFGLAGQGTQYF. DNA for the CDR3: TGTGCCAGCAGTAAATTCGGACTAGCTGGCCAAGGGACCCAGTACTTC.

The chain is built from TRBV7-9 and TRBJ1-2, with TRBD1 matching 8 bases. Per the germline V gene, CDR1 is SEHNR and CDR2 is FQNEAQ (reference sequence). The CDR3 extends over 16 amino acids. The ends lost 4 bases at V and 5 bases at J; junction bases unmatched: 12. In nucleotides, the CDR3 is TGTGCCAGCAGCTCCGCACCCGGACAGGGCGGGTATGGCTACACCTTC. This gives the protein CASSSAPGQGGYGYTF.